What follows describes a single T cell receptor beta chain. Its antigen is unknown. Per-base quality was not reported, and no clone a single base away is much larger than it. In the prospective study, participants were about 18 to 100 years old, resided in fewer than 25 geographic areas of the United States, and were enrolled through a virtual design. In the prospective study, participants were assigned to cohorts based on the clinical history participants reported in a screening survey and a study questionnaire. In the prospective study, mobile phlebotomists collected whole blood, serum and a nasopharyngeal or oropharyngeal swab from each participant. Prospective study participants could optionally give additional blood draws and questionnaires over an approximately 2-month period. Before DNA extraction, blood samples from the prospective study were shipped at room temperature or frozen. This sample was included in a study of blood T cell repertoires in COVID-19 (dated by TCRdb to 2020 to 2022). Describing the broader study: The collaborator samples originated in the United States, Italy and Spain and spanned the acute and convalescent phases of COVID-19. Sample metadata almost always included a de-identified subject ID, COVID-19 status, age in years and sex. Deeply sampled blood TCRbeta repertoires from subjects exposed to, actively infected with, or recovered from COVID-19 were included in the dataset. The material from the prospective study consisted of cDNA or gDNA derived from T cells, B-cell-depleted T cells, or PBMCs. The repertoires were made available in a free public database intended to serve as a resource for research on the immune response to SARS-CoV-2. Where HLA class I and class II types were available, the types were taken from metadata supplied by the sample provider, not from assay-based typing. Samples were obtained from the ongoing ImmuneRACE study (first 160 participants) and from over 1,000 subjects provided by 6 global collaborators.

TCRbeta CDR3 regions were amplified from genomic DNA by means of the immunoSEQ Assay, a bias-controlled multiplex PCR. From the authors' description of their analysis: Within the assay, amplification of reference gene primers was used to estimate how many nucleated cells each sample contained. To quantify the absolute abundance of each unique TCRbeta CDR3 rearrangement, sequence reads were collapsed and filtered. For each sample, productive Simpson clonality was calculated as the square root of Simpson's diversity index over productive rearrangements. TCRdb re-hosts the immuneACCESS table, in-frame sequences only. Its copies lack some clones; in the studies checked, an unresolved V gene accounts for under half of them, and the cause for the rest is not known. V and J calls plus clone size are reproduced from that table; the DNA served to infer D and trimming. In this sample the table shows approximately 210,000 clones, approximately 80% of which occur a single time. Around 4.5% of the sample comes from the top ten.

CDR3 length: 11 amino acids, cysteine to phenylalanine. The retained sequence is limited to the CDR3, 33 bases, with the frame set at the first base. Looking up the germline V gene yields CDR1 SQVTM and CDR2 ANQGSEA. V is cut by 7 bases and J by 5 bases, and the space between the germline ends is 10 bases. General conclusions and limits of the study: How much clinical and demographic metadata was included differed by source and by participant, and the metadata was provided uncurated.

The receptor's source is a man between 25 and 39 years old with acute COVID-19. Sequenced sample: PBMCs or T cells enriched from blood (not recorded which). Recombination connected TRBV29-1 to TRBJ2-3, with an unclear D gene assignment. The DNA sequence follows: TGCAGCGGTAGCCTGGGAGATACGCAGTATTTT. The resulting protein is CSGSLGDTQYF.